The 23 T cell receptor beta chains reported below all come from one sample, sequenced in a study of control samples from healthy donors and cancer patients. Using immunoSEQ multiplex PCR, the repertoire was profiled, and TCRdb retains in-frame clones only, with some absent. In the table there are tens of thousands of clones, more than 70% of which are singletons. Sequenced: PBMCs. These receptors all stem from a woman aged 60-70 years with lung cancer.

The chain is built from TRBV19 and TRBJ2-5, with TRBD2 matching 7 bases. The J segment lost 2 bases and the V segment lost 4 bases, leaving 7 bases of the junction unmatched. Germline lookup yields CDR1 LNHDA and CDR2 SQIVND (reference sequence). The CDR3 extends over 15 amino acids. CDR3 loop: CASSKPDGGQETQYF. CDR3 in DNA: TGTGCCAGTAGTAAGCCTGACGGGGGGCAAGAGACCCAGTACTTC.

The rearrangement joins TRBV15 to TRBJ2-5; TRBD2 matches 9 bases. Per germline, CDR1 LNHNV and CDR2 YYDKDF (reference sequence). This CDR3 is built from 17 residues. Trimming removed 0 bases from V and 4 bases from J; junction bases left unmatched: 9. The CDR3 coding sequence is TGTGCCACCAGCAGAGAATCACGAATACTAGCGGGAGAGACCCAGTACTTC. This translates into CATSRESRILAGETQYF.

Only one count was recorded for this clone. The chain links TRBV2 to TRBJ1-1; no definite D call. V was shortened by 8 bases and J by 0 bases, with 10 bases between the two germline ends. Germline V gene lookup returns CDR1 SNHLY and CDR2 FYNNEI. This CDR3 has 13 residues. The DNA of the CDR3 is TGTGCCAGCCGGTGGGAAGTGAACACTGAAGCTTTCTTT. It yields the protein CASRWEVNTEAFF.

This chain connects TRBV28 to TRBJ1-4; TRBD1 is a possible D gene (5 bases). CDR3 length: 15 residues. Per the germline V gene, CDR1 is MDHEN and CDR2 is SYDVKM. The germline V and J ends were trimmed by 3 bases and 6 bases, with 14 bases remaining between them. The CDR3 nucleotides read TGTGCCAGCAGTTTTATAGGGCTGGGGGATGAAAAACTGTTTTTT. This gives the protein CASSFIGLGDEKLFF.

The rearrangement joins TRBV6-5 to TRBJ2-2, with TRBD1 matching over 8 bases. The length of the CDR3 is 15 residues. Germline V gene data show CDR1 as MNHEY and CDR2 as SVGAGI. Germline trimming cut 6 bases from V and 7 bases from J; bases unmatched to any gene: 10. The CDR3 bases are TGTGCCAGCAGCCTTCCCGGGACAGGTTACGGGGAGCTGTTTTTT. Protein product: CASSLPGTGYGELFF.

This chain uses TRBV9 with TRBJ1-2, with D possibly being TRBD1 (5 bases). V shed 4 bases and J shed 2 bases, with 9 bases lying between them. Germline CDR1 reads SGDLS; CDR2 reads YYNGEE. The CDR3 spans 13 residues. In DNA form, the CDR3 reads TGTGCCAGCAGCCTCGGGACGAACTATGGCTACACCTTC. Translation gives CASSLGTNYGYTF.

CDR3 residues: CASSFISGDEKLFF. The CDR3 DNA is TGTGCCAGCTCATTCATCTCGGGGGATGAAAAACTGTTTTTT. The chain recombines TRBV18 with TRBJ1-4, with a possible D match to TRBD1 (5 bases). Germline V gene lookup returns CDR1 KGHSH and CDR2 LQKENI. This CDR3 is built from 14 residues. Trimming took 5 bases from V and 6 from J, leaving 13 bases between them.

The chain employs TRBV14 and TRBJ2-7; D perhaps matches TRBD1 (6 bases). The CDR3 loop spans 11 amino acids. The V end lost 0 bases, the J end lost 13 bases, and 10 bases lay between the germline ends. Germline CDR1 and CDR2: SGHDN and FVKESK. The chain's CDR3 is CASSQDGDTYF. CDR3 bases: TGTGCCAGCAGCCAAGATGGGGACACCTACTTC.

The chain is built from TRBV24-1 and TRBJ2-5; perhaps TRBD1 as D (6 bases). The CDR3 loop spans 16 amino acids. Deletions cut 1 base from V and 5 bases from J, with 16 bases between. Germline CDR1 KGHDR, CDR2 SFDVKD. The CDR3 DNA reads as TGTGCCACCAGTGATTTATATCAGGGACATGGGGAGACCCAGTACTTC. Translated: CATSDLYQGHGETQYF.

This chain uses TRBV7-2 with TRBJ2-5; D gene unclear. V was cut by 3 bases and J by 7 bases, with 9 bases left in between. Per the germline V gene, CDR1 is SGHTA and CDR2 is FQGNSA. The CDR3 contains 12 residues. This CDR3 is CASSLYTRTQYF. Written as DNA, the CDR3 is TGTGCCAGCAGCTTGTATACACGGACCCAGTACTTC.

The chain links TRBV5-6 to TRBJ1-4; D perhaps matches TRBD1 (5 bases). Trimming cost V 6 bases and J 10 bases, with 19 bases left between them. This CDR3 has 14 residues. CDR1 and CDR2 (germline): SGHDT, YYEEEE. The CDR3 region is CASTRGQGLGKLFF. As DNA, the CDR3 is TGTGCCAGCACCCGCGGCCAGGGATTGGGAAAACTGTTTTTT. Based on the CDR3 plus reference TRBV5-6 and TRBJ1-4, the full variable domain is DAGVTQSPTHLIKTRGQQVTLRCSPKSGHDTVSWYQQALGQGPQFIFQYYEEEERQRGNFPDRFSGHQFPNYSSELNVNALLLGDSALYLCASTRGQGLGKLFFGSGTQLSVL.

This clone was counted a few times. The J gene is TRBJ2-1, the V gene TRBV24-1, with a weak D call TRBD1 (6 bases). V lost 9 bases to trimming and J lost 1 base, with 15 bases between them. The length of the CDR3 is 15 residues. Germline CDR1 is KGHDR and CDR2 is SFDVKD. Written as DNA, the CDR3 is TGTGCCACCCAACAGGGCGACCTTTCCTACAATGAGCAGTTCTTC. This sequence encodes CATQQGDLSYNEQFF.

This chain uses TRBV19 with TRBJ2-7; the match to TRBD2 covers 8 bases. Per the germline V gene, CDR1 is LNHDA and CDR2 is SQIVND (reference sequence). V lost 4 bases to trimming and J lost 2 bases; unmatched junction nucleotides: 4. CDR3 length: 14 amino acids. The CDR3 loop reads CASSKAGGTYEQYF. CDR3 coding DNA: TGTGCCAGTAGTAAGGCGGGAGGTACCTACGAGCAGTACTTC. Full variable domain (missing parts from reference TRBV19 and TRBJ2-7): DGGITQSPKYLFRKEGQNVTLSCEQNLNHDAMYWYRQDPGQGLRLIYYSQIVNDFQKGDIAEGYSVSREKKESFPLTVTSAQKNPTAFYLCASSKAGGTYEQYFGPGTRLTVT.

CDR3 sequence: CASSQDTLNTEAFF. CDR3 DNA sequence: TGTGCCAGCAGCCAAGACACATTGAACACTGAAGCTTTCTTT. The chain uses TRBV3-1 (or the pseudogene TRBV3-2) and TRBJ1-1, with D unresolved. CDR1 and CDR2 from the germline V gene are LGHDT and YNNKEL (reference sequence). The CDR3 spans 14 residues. Trimming removed 0 bases from V and 0 bases from J, with 5 bases in between.

This clone was observed a single time. The genes are TRBV6-5 and TRBJ2-4, with D possibly matching TRBD2 (6 bases). The CDR3 sequence is 11 residues long. Germline V gene lookup returns CDR1 MNHEY and CDR2 SVGAGI. V lost 10 bases and J lost 8, with 12 bases in between. Here the CDR3 reads CATYPGDIQYF. CDR3 DNA sequence: TGTGCCACCTACCCGGGGGACATTCAGTACTTC.

V gene TRBV6-2 or TRBV6-3 combines with J gene TRBJ2-6; D may be TRBD2 (7 bases). Trimming stripped 0 bases from V and 4 bases from J, with 10 bases between. CDR3 length: 16 amino acids. The germline V gene has CDR1 MNHEY and CDR2 SVGEGT. The CDR3: CASSYSGGRGANVLTF. CDR3 in DNA: TGTGCCAGCAGTTACTCGGGGGGGCGCGGGGCCAACGTCCTGACTTTC.

This clone was detected only a few times. The V gene is TRBV11-2, the J gene TRBJ1-1; TRBD1 matches at 9 bases. Germline V lookup: CDR1 SGHAT, CDR2 FQNNGV. The ends lost 1 base at V and 4 bases at J; junction bases unmatched: 4. The CDR3 has 15 residues. In DNA, the CDR3 is TGTGCCAGCAGCTTAGGACAGGGGGAGATCACTGAAGCTTTCTTT. Its translation is CASSLGQGEITEAFF.

The chain is built from TRBV18 and TRBJ1-3; 7 nucleotides align to TRBD1. The germline V gene has CDR1 KGHSH and CDR2 LQKENI. The CDR3 loop spans 13 amino acids. Trimming took 8 bases from V and 0 from J; bases not matched to a gene: 1. The CDR3 spells CASGDSSGNTIYF. For the CDR3, the DNA is TGTGCCAGCGGGGACAGCTCTGGAAACACCATATATTTT. Full variable domain (outside the CDR3, taken from reference TRBV18 and TRBJ1-3): NAGVMQNPRHLVRRRGQEARLRCSPMKGHSHVYWYRQLPEEGLKFMVYLQKENIIDESGMPKERFSAEFPKEGPSILRIQQVVRGDSAAYFCASGDSSGNTIYFGEGSWLTVV.

This rearrangement joins TRBV12-3 or TRBV12-4 to TRBJ2-2; TRBD2 matches at 7 bases. Trimming took 10 bases from V and 5 from J; bases not matched to a gene: 7. The CDR3 extends over 13 amino acids. The CDR3 DNA sequence: TGTGCCACTGGACTAGATCGGACCGGGGAGCTGTTTTTT. Residues: CATGLDRTGELFF.

The genes are TRBV7-9 and TRBJ2-7; the D is unclear. The V end lost 4 bases, the J end lost 6 bases, and 19 bases lay between the germline ends. The CDR3 loop spans 15 amino acids. CDR1 SEHNR and CDR2 FQNEAQ come from the germline V gene (reference sequence). The CDR3 loop is CASSSPASELVEQYF. The DNA for the CDR3 is TGTGCCAGCAGCTCCCCGGCGTCTGAGTTGGTCGAGCAGTACTTC.

The CDR3 DNA reads as TGTGCCACCAGCCGGTCAACGAACACCGGGGAGCTGTTTTTT. Its translation is CATSRSTNTGELFF. This chain uses TRBV24-1 with TRBJ2-2; the D is unclear. CDR1 and CDR2 from the germline V gene are KGHDR and SFDVKD. The CDR3 covers 14 residues. The germline V and J ends were trimmed by 7 bases and 0 bases, with 8 bases remaining between them.

V and J are TRBV11-3 and TRBJ1-1; D is ambiguous. This CDR3 region has 13 residues. V was clipped by 5 bases and J by 6 bases, with 13 bases between them. Per germline, CDR1 SGHNT and CDR2 YENEEA. CDR3 bases: TGTGCCAGCAGCCCGAGACCGGCTGCTGAAGCTTTCTTT. It translates to CASSPRPAAEAFF. Based on the CDR3 plus reference TRBV11-3 and TRBJ1-1, the full variable domain is EAGVVQSPRYKIIEKKQPVAFWCNPISGHNTLYWYLQNLGQGPELLIRYENEEAVDDSQLPKDRFSAERLKGVDSTLKIQPAELGDSAVYLCASSPRPAAEAFFGQGTRLTVV.

This clone was seen a single time. V is TRBV4-1 and J is TRBJ2-7; possibly TRBD2 for D (6 bases). The CDR3 is 15 amino acids. Germline CDR1 and CDR2: MGHRA and YSYEKL. V lost 4 bases to trimming and J lost 0 bases, with 13 bases between them. Here the CDR3 reads CASSRARTTSYEQYF. The CDR3 DNA reads TGCGCCAGCAGCCGCGCCAGGACTACCTCCTACGAGCAGTACTTC.